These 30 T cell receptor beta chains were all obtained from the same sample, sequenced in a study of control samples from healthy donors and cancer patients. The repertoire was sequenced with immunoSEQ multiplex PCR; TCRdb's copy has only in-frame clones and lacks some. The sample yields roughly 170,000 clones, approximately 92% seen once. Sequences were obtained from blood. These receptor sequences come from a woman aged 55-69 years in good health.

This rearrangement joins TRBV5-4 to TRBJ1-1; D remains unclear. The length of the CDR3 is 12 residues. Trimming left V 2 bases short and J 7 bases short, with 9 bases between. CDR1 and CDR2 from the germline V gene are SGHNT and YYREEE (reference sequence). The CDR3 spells CASSFKDREAFF. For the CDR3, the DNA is TGTGCCAGCAGCTTTAAGGACCGTGAAGCTTTCTTT.

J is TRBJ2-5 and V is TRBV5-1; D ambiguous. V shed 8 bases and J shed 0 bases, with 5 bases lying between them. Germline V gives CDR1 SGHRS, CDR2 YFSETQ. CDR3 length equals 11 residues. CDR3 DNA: TGCGCCAGTGGGTACCAAGAGACCCAGTACTTC. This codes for CASGYQETQYF.

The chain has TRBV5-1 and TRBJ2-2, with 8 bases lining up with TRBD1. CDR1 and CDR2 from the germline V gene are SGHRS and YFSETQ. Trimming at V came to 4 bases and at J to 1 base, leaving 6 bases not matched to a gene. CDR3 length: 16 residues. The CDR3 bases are TGCGCCAGCAGCGCTACCGGGACAGGGAACACCGGGGAGCTGTTTTTT. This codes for CASSATGTGNTGELFF.

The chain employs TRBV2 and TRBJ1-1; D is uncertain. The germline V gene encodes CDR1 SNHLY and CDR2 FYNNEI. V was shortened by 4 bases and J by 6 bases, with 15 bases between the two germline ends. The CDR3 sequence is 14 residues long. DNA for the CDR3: TGTGCCAGCAGTGTGAGGGAGGGTCGGCCTGAAGCTTTCTTT. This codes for CASSVREGRPEAFF.

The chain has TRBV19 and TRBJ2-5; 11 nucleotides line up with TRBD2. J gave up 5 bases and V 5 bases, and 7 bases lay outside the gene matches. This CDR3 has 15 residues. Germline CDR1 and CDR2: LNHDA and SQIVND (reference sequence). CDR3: CASSHLAGGLETQYF. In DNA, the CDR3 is TGTGCCAGTAGTCATCTAGCGGGGGGCCTGGAGACCCAGTACTTC.

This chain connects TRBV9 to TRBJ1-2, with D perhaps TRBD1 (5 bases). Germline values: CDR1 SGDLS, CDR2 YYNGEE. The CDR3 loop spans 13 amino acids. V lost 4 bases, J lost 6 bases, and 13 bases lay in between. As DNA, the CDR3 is TGTGCCAGCAGCCCCACTGGGACGGATGGCTACACCTTC. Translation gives CASSPTGTDGYTF.

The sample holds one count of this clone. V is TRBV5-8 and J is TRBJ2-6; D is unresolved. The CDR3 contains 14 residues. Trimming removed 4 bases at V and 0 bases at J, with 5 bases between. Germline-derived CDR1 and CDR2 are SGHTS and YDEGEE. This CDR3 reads CASSPASGANVLTF. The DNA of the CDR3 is TGTGCCAGCAGCCCAGCCTCTGGGGCCAACGTCCTGACTTTC.

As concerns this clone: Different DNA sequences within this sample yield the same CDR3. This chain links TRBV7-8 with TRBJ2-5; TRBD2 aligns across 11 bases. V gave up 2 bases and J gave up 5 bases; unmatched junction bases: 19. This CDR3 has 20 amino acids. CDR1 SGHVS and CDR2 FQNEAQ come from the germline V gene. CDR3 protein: CASSLLATSGGLGGRETQYF. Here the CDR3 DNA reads TGTGCCAGCAGCTTATTGGCAACTAGCGGGGGCTTGGGAGGGCGGGAGACCCAGTACTTC.

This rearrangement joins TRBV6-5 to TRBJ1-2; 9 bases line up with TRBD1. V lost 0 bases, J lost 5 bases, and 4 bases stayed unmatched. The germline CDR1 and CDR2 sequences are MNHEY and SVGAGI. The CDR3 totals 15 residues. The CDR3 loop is CASSYSTGGRYGYTF. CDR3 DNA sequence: TGTGCCAGCAGTTACTCGACAGGGGGGAGGTATGGCTACACCTTC.

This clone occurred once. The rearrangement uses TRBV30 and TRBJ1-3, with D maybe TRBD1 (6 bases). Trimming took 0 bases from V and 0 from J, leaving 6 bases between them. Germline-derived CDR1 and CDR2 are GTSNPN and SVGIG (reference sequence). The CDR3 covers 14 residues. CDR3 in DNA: TGTGCCTGGAGTGTAGGGGGCTCTGGAAACACCATATATTTT. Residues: CAWSVGGSGNTIYF.

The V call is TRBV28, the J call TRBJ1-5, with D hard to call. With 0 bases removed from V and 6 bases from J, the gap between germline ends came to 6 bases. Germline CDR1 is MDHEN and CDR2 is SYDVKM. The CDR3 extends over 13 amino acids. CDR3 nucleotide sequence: TGTGCCAGCAGTTTATGGGATGGTCAGCCCCAGCATTTT. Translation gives CASSLWDGQPQHF.

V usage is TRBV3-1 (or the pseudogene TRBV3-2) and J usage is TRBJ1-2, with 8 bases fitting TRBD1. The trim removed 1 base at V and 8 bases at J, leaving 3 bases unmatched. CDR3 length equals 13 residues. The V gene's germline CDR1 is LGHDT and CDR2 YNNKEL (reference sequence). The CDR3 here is CASSQGQGWGYTF. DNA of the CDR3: TGTGCCAGCAGCCAAGGACAGGGGTGGGGCTACACCTTC.

CDR3 in DNA: TGTGCCAGCAGCCCCTCGGGAAACTCTGGAAACACCATATATTTT. Its protein is CASSPSGNSGNTIYF. The chain carries TRBV7-9 and TRBJ1-3; D call uncertain. With 5 bases removed from V and 0 bases from J, the gap between germline ends came to 11 bases. This CDR3 has 15 amino acids. CDR1 and CDR2 from the germline V gene are SEHNR and FQNEAQ (reference sequence).

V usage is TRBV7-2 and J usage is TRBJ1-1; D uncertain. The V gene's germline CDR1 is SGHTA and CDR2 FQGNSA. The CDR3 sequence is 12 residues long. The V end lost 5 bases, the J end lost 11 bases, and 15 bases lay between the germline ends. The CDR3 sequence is CASSPTEGKAFF. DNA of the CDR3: TGTGCCAGCAGCCCGACCGAAGGGAAGGCTTTCTTT.

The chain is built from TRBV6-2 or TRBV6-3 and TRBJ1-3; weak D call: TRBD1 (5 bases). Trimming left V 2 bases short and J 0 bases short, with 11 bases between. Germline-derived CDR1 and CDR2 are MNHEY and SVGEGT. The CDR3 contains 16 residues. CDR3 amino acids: CASSYQGGSSGNTIYF. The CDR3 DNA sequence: TGTGCCAGCAGTTACCAGGGAGGAAGCTCTGGAAACACCATATATTTT.

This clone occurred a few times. CDR3 sequence: CASSTFGGEQYF. The CDR3 bases are TGTGCCAGCAGCACATTTGGGGGTGAGCAGTACTTC. This rearrangement joins TRBV7-2 to TRBJ2-7; tentatively, D is TRBD1 or TRBD2 (5 bases each). The CDR3 is 12 amino acids. Per the germline V gene, CDR1 is SGHTA and CDR2 is FQGNSA. Trimming stripped 5 bases from V and 7 bases from J, with 12 bases between. Together with reference TRBV7-2 and TRBJ2-7, the CDR3 gives the full variable domain: GAGVSQSPSNKVTEKGKDVELRCDPISGHTALYWYRQSLGQGLEFLIYFQGNSAPDKSGLPSDRFSAERTGGSVSTLTIQRTQQEDSAVYLCASSTFGGEQYFGPGTRLTVT.

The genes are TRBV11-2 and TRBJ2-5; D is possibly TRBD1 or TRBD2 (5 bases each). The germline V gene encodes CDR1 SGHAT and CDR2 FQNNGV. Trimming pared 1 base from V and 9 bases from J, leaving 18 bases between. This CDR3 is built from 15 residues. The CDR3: CASSLAGTQLGAQYF. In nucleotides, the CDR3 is TGTGCCAGCAGCTTAGCAGGGACGCAACTAGGGGCCCAGTACTTC.

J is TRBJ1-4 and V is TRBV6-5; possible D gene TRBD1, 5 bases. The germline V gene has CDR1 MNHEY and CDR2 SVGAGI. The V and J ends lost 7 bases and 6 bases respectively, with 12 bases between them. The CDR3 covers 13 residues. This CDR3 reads CASKLWDDEKLFF. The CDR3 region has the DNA TGTGCCAGCAAACTCTGGGACGATGAAAAACTGTTTTTT.

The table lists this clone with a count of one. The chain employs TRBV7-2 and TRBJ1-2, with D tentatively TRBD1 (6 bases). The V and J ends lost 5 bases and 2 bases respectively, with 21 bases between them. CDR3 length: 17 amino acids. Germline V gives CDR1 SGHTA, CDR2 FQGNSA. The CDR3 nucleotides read TGTGCCAGCAGCCCGAGACAGGCGACGGACCCCAACTATGGCTACACCTTC. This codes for CASSPRQATDPNYGYTF.

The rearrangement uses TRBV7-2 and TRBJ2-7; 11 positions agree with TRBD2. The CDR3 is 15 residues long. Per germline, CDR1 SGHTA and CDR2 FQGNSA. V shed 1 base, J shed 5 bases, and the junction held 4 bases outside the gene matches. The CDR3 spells CASSLGTSGFNEQYF. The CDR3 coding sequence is TGTGCCAGCAGCTTAGGGACTAGCGGGTTTAACGAGCAGTACTTC.

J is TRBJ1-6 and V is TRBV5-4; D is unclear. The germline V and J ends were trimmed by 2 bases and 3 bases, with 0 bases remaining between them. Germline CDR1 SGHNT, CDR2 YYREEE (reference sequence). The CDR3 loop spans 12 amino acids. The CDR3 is CASSFYNSPLHF. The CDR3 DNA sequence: TGTGCCAGCAGCTTCTATAATTCACCCCTCCACTTT.

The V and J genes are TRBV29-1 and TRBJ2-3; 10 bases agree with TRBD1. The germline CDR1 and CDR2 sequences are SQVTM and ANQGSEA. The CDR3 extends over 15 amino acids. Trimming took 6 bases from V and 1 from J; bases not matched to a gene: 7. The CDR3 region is CSVDRGRSGTDTQYF. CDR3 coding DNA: TGCAGCGTAGACAGGGGGCGGAGTGGCACAGATACGCAGTATTTT.

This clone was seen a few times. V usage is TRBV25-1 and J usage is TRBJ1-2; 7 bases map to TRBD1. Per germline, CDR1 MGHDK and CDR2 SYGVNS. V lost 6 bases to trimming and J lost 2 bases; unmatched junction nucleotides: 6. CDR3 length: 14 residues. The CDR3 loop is CASRDTGQNYGYTF. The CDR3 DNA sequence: TGTGCCAGCAGAGATACGGGACAGAACTATGGCTACACCTTC.

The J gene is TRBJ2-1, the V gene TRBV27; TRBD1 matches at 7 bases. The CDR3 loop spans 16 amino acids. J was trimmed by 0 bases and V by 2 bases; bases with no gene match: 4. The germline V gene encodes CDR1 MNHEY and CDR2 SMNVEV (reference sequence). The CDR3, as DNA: TGTGCCAGCAGTTTACAGGGGGTTAACTCCTACAATGAGCAGTTCTTC. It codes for CASSLQGVNSYNEQFF.

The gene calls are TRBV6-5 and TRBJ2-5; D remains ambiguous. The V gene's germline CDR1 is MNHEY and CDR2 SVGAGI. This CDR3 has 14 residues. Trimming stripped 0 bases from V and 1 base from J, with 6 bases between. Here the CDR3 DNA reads TGTGCCAGCAGTTACTCCCCTAGCCAAGAGACCCAGTACTTC. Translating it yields CASSYSPSQETQYF.

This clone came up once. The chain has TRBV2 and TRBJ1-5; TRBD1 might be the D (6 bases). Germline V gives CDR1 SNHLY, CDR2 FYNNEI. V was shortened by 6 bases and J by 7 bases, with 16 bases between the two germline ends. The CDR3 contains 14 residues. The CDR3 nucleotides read TGTGCCAGCAGCCGGGGGGCCGTCGGGCAGCCCCAGCATTTT. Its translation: CASSRGAVGQPQHF.

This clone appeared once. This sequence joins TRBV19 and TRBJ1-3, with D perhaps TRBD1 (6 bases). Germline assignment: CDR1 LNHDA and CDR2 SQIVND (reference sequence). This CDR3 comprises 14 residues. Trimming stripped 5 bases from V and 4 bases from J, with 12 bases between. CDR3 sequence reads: CASSFQGSGNTIYF. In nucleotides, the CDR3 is TGTGCCAGTAGTTTTCAGGGGTCCGGAAACACCATATATTTT.

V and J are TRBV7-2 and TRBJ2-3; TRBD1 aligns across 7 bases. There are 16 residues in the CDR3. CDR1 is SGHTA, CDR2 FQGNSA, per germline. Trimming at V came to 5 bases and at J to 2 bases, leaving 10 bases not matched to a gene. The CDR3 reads CASSTSRGQNTDTQYF. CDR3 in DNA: TGTGCCAGCAGCACATCTAGGGGACAGAACACAGATACGCAGTATTTT.

This chain's CDR3 is CASSQDPRQYSNQPQHF. CDR3 nucleotides: TGCGCCAGCAGCCAAGATCCCCGACAGTATAGCAATCAGCCCCAGCATTTT. This chain joins TRBV4-1 and TRBJ1-5; perhaps TRBD1 as D (5 bases). Trimming pared 0 bases from V and 0 bases from J, leaving 12 bases between. Germline lookup yields CDR1 MGHRA and CDR2 YSYEKL. This CDR3 is 17 amino acids long.

In DNA form, the CDR3 reads TGTGCCAGTAGGGATCGACAGGAGAGTATCTATGGCTACACCTTC. This codes for CASRDRQESIYGYTF. The V call is TRBV19, the J call TRBJ1-2; tentative D call: TRBD1 (6 bases). CDR1 LNHDA and CDR2 SQIVND come from the germline V gene (reference sequence). Trimming removed 6 bases at V and 4 bases at J, with 18 bases between. This CDR3 is 15 amino acids long. Combining the CDR3 with reference TRBV19 and TRBJ1-2 gives the whole variable domain DGGITQSPKYLFRKEGQNVTLSCEQNLNHDAMYWYRQDPGQGLRLIYYSQIVNDFQKGDIAEGYSVSREKKESFPLTVTSAQKNPTAFYLCASRDRQESIYGYTFGSGTRLTVV.